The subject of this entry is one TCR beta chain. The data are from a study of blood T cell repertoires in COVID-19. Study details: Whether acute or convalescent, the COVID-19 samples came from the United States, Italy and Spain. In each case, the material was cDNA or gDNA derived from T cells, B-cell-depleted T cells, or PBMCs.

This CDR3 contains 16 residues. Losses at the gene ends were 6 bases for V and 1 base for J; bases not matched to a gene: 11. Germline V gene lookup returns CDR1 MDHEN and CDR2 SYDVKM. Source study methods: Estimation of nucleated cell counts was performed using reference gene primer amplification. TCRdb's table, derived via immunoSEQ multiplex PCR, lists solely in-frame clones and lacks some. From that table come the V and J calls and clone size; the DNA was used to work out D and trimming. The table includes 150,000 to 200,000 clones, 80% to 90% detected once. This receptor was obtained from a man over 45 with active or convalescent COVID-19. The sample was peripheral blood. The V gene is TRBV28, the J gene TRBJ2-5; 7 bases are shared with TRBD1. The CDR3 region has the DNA TGTGCCAGCAGCCGTCCCGGGACAGCGACCCAAGAGACCCAGTACTTC. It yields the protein CASSRPGTATQETQYF.